The sequence of this TCR beta chain was determined in a study of T cells after yellow fever vaccination (dated by TCRdb to between 2019 and 2020). For the wider study: The SMART-Seq v4 Ultra Low Input RNA kit was used to prepare libraries from fractions with low cell numbers. Two healthy male donors, one aged 18 to 30 and one aged 30 to 39 years, made up the cohort. Blood was collected at multiple timepoints before and after primary and secondary immunization, and bulk PBMC replicates and cell subsets were isolated. To follow T-cell clones before and after primary and booster YFV17D yellow fever vaccination, bulk TCR alpha and beta repertoires were sequenced over time.

The paper as a whole reports these results and caveats: Compared with the primary T-cell response, the secondary T-cell response was faster but weaker, reaching its peak on day 5 rather than on day 15. Because abundant contaminating clonotypes from the bulk population could be contained in FACS-sorted repertoires, computational filtering was required. Because only two donors were included in the study, the extent to which the findings can be generalized is limited. A small share of clonotypes was detected in both CD4 and CD8 compartments, with the overlap likely arising from convergent recombination. Most clones expanded after primary vaccination (almost 98% of CD4 and 70% to 90% of CD8) were re-detected after the booster, suggesting that broad memory maintenance occurred.

The CDR3 contains 14 residues, cysteine and phenylalanine counted. The CDR3 DNA has 42 bases and is translated from base 1. V gives up 6 bases and J gives up 7 bases, and the segment between their germline ends measures 14 bases. CDR1 SGHRS and CDR2 YFSETQ are derived from the germline V gene. The treatment or condition label of this sample denotes: live attenuated yellow fever vaccine strain. PBMCs were isolated from peripheral blood using a standard Ficoll-Paque protocol. Dynabeads CD4 and CD8 positive selection kits were used to isolate CD4 and CD8 T-cell fractions. TriZol was used to extract RNA from bulk PBMCs, from CD4 and CD8 fractions, and from dextramer-positive and dextramer-negative fractions. Synthesis of TCR cDNA relied on 5'RACE template switching, a step that introduced a universal primer site along with unique molecular identifiers. Priming of cDNA synthesis was performed from both the TCR alpha and TCR beta constant segments. Libraries were amplified in two PCR steps, with sample barcodes and sequencing adapters added in the second step. Sequencing of libraries was done on Illumina HiSeq 2500 (2x100 bp) or NovaSeq (2x150 bp). Processing in the source paper ran as follows. MIGEC handled demultiplexing of reads and collapsing into UMI consensus sequences, while MiXCR performed V(D)J alignment. Clonotypes responding to the vaccine were identified with edgeR on replicate PBMC samples, with the criteria of FDR below 0.01 and a log2 fold change above 5 up to day 15. Each bulk clonotype was labeled CD4 or CD8 based on which sequenced repertoire, CD4 or CD8, contained the clonotype at higher abundance. The public reads were reanalyzed by TCRdb: fastp trimming at Q25, MiXCR alignment, in-frame beta chains only. Entries are consolidated by CDR3 protein sequence, retaining the most common genes and DNA. Here the V and J calls rest on TCRdb's processing, not on the authors' analysis. In all, the sample holds tens of thousands of distinct CDR3 sequences, and more than 5.5% of those were seen once. Together, the top ten hold roughly a third of the sample.

This clonotype was observed many times. Its antigen is unknown. No much larger clone exists at a distance of one base, and base qualities are not known. The clonotype was recovered from a man aged 18 to 30 who received the YFV17D yellow fever vaccine. The sequences come from CD8+ T cells sorted from PBMCs, collected around 5 days after the first yellow fever vaccination. Recombination linked TRBV5-1 to TRBJ1-6, with the identity of the D gene unclear. The nucleotide sequence is given as TGCGCCAGCACCTCGAGCCAGGCGAATTCACCCCTCCACTTT. Translated, this gives CASTSSQANSPLHF.